The 5 T cell receptor beta chains given below trace back to one sample, sequenced in a study of cytomegalovirus exposure and HLA in healthy donors. Researchers ran the PCR with 60 Vbeta and 13 Jbeta primers. Clones were sequenced by immunoSEQ multiplex PCR, and TCRdb holds only the in-frame ones, with some missing. Among 160,000 or so clones listed, around four fifths were seen once. Sequencing was done on a sample of PBMCs. The source of these receptors is a woman aged 45-60 years in good health and CMV-seronegative.

This sequence joins TRBV11-2 and TRBJ2-3; 10 nucleotides align to TRBD2. Trimming cost V 3 bases and J 1 base; bases outside gene matches: 1. Germline-derived CDR1 and CDR2 are SGHAT and FQNNGV. There are 15 residues in the CDR3. The CDR3 here is CASSFLAGGTDTQYF. DNA for the CDR3: TGTGCCAGCAGCTTTCTAGCGGGGGGCACAGATACGCAGTATTTT. The full variable domain, in which reference TRBV11-2 and TRBJ2-3 provide the parts outside the CDR3, is EAGVAQSPRYKIIEKRQSVAFWCNPISGHATLYWYQQILGQGPKLLIQFQNNGVVDDSQLPKDRFSAERLKGVDSTLKIQPAKLEDSAVYLCASSFLAGGTDTQYFGPGTRLTVL.

The chain links TRBV19 to TRBJ1-6; no firm D call. Germline V lookup: CDR1 LNHDA, CDR2 SQIVND (reference sequence). With 5 bases removed from V and 5 bases from J, the gap between germline ends came to 16 bases. The CDR3 is 16 residues long. The CDR3 sequence is CASSFAGQIDNSPLHF. The CDR3 DNA follows: TGTGCCAGTAGTTTTGCGGGCCAGATAGATAATTCACCCCTCCACTTT.

This chain uses TRBV7-2 with TRBJ2-5, with no clear D. CDR1 is SGHTA, CDR2 FQGNSA, per germline. The germline V and J ends were trimmed by 5 bases and 5 bases, with 21 bases remaining between them. CDR3 size: 16 residues. CDR3 DNA sequence: TGTGCCAGCAGCCCCCAGAGGAGCGTCGTCCAGGAGACCCAGTACTTC. Its translation is CASSPQRSVVQETQYF.

The J gene is TRBJ2-7, the V gene TRBV7-2, with TRBD2 matching over 9 bases. This CDR3 has 13 residues. Germline CDR1 reads SGHTA; CDR2 reads FQGNSA. The ends lost 1 base at V and 7 bases at J; junction bases unmatched: 2. CDR3: CASSLERGVEQYF. The CDR3 DNA is TGTGCCAGCAGCTTAGAGCGGGGGGTTGAGCAGTACTTC.

J is TRBJ2-2 and V is TRBV5-1; TRBD1 agrees at 10 bases. The CDR3 has 15 amino acids. V gave up 4 bases and J gave up 5 bases; unmatched junction bases: 5. From germline, CDR1 is SGHRS and CDR2 YFSETQ. Written as DNA, the CDR3 is TGCGCCAGCAGCCTATGGACAGGGGGGACCGGGGAGCTGTTTTTT. Translation gives CASSLWTGGTGELFF. Drawing the rest from reference TRBV5-1 and TRBJ2-2, the complete variable domain is KAGVTQTPRYLIKTRGQQVTLSCSPISGHRSVSWYQQTPGQGLQFLFEYFSETQRNKGNFPGRFSGRQFSNSRSEMNVSTLELGDSALYLCASSLWTGGTGELFFGEGSRLTVL.